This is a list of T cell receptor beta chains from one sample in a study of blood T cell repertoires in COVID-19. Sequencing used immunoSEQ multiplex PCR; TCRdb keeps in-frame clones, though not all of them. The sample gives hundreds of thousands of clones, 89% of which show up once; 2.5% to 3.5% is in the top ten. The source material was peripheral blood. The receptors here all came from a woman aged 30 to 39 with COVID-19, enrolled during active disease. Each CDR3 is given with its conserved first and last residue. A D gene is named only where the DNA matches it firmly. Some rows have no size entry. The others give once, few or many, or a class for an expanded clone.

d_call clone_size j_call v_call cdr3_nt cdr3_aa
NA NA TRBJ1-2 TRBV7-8 TGTGCCAGCAGCTTAAATCAAGGGAGGGACGGCTACACCTTC CASSLNQGRDGYTF
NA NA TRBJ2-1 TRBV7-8 TGTGCCAGCAGCTTCCGGGTGAATGAGCAGTTCTTC CASSFRVNEQFF
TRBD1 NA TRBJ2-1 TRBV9 TGTGCCAGCAGCGGACAGGGTGCAGTCGATGAGCAGTTCTTC CASSGQGAVDEQFF
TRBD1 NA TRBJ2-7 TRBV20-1 TGCAGTGGGGACAGGGGCTACGAGCAGTACTTC CSGDRGYEQYF
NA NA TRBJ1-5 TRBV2 TGTGCCAGCACCGGGGGAAGTCAGCCCCAGCATTTT CASTGGSQPQHF
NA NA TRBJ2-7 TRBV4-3 TGCGCCAGCAGCCAAGATCGGGCAGGGCTATACGAGCAGTACTTC CASSQDRAGLYEQYF
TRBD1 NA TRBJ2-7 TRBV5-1 TGCGCCAGCAGCTACCAGACAGGGATATATGGCTACGAGCAGTACTTC CASSYQTGIYGYEQYF
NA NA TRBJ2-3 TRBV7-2 TGTGCCAGCAGCTTAGTCGGACAGTTAACAGATACGCAGTATTTT CASSLVGQLTDTQYF
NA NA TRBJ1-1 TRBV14 TGTGCCAGCAGCCAAGATCAAGGGGCCCTGAACACTGAAGCTTTCTTT CASSQDQGALNTEAFF
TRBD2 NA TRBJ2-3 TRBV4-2 TGTGCCAGCAGCCCAGGACTAGCGGTAGATACGCAGTATTTT CASSPGLAVDTQYF
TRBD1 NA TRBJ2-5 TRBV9 TGTGCCAGCAGCGGACGGACAGGGCGAGGGGAGACCCAGTACTTC CASSGRTGRGETQYF
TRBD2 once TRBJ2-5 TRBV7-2 TGTGCCAGCAGCTTAGTTGGGCGGGAGGGCGCCGGAGAGACCCAGTACTTC CASSLVGREGAGETQYF
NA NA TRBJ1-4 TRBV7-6 TGTGCCAGCAGCCGGGATGGGATCGGGGTGCCTAATGAAAAACTGTTTTTT CASSRDGIGVPNEKLFF
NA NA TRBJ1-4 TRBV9 TGTGCCAGCAGGAGCGCCGATGAAAAACTGTTTTTT CASRSADEKLFF
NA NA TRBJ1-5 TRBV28 TGTGCCAGCAGTTTAATGCGGGGGGCGGGCAATCAGCCCCAGCATTTT CASSLMRGAGNQPQHF
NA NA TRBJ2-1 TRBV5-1 TGCGCCAGCAGCGCCACCGGGACTTCCTCCTACAATGAGCAGTTCTTC CASSATGTSSYNEQFF
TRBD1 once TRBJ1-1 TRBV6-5 TGTGCCAGCAGTCCAAATTGGGACAGAAACACTGAAGCTTTCTTT CASSPNWDRNTEAFF
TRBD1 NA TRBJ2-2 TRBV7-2 TGTGCCAGCAGCCTGACAGGGGGCGGCGGGGAGCTGTTTTTT CASSLTGGGGELFF
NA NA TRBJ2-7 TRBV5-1 TGCGCCAGCAGGGAGGACTCGATTCTACGCTCGCAGTACTTC CASREDSILRSQYF
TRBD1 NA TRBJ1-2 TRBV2 TGTGCCAGCAGGTCCCCGGGACAGGACTATGGCTACACCTTC CASRSPGQDYGYTF
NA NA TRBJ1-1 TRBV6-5 TGTGCCAGCAGTCGCTCGACTCTGAACACTGAAGCTTTCTTT CASSRSTLNTEAFF
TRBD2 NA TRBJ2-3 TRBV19 TGTGCCAGTAGTATTTCGACTAGCGGGAGACAAGATACGCAGTATTTT CASSISTSGRQDTQYF
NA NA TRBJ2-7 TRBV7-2 TGTGCCAGCAGCTTTTCCGGGTTCGCGTACGAGCAGTACTTC CASSFSGFAYEQYF
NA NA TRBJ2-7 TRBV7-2 TGTGCCAGCAGTCTAAGGCTCTTGATCCAGGGTGAAAGTGGAGAGCAGTACTTC CASSLRLLIQGESGEQYF
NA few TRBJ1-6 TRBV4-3 TGCGCCAGCAGCCAAGATCAAACCGACCGGGTGAGGCCCCTCCACTTT CASSQDQTDRVRPLHF
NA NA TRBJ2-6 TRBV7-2 TGTGCCAGCAGCCCAAAAGCCCACTCTGGGGCCAACGTCCTGACTTTC CASSPKAHSGANVLTF
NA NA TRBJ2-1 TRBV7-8 TGTGCCAGCAGCTTCGGGGAGGCACTCGGTGAGCAGTTCTTC CASSFGEALGEQFF
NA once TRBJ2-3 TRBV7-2 TGTGCCAGCAGCTTGAGGCAGGGAACAGATACGCAGTATTTT CASSLRQGTDTQYF
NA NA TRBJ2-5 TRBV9 TGTGCCAGCAGCTCCGGGGAGGGGGGCGAGACCCAGTACTTC CASSSGEGGETQYF
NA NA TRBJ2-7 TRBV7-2 TGTGCCAGCAGCTTAGGGTGGCAGCGCCACGAGCAGTACTTC CASSLGWQRHEQYF
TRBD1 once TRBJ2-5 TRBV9 TGTGCCAGCAGCGTAGCTACGGGACAGGGGGCGTTTGGAGAGACCCAGTACTTC CASSVATGQGAFGETQYF
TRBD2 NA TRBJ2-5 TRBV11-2 TGTGCCAGCAGCCCCTTGGCGGGGGGGTACGGAGAAGAGACCCAGTACTTC CASSPLAGGYGEETQYF
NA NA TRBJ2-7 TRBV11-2 TGTGCCAGCAGCTCCCCCATAGAGCTGGGGGCGGGCGAGCAGTACTTC CASSSPIELGAGEQYF
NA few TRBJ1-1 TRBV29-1 TGCAGCGTTGCGGGGGTAAGCACTGAAGCTTTCTTT CSVAGVSTEAFF
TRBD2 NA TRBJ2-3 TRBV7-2 TGTGCCAGCAGCTTAGGGGCTAGCGGGGGCACAGATACGCAGTATTTT CASSLGASGGTDTQYF
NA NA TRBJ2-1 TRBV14 TGTGCCAGCAGCCTGCAGTCGTGGGGCGGATACAATGAGCAGTTCTTC CASSLQSWGGYNEQFF
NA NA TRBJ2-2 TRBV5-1 TGCGCCAGCAGCTTCGCCGGCCCAGGGTCGAACACCGGGGAGCTGTTTTTT CASSFAGPGSNTGELFF
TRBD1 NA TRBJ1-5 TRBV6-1 TGTGCCAGCAGTCTCCTTGACAGGGGGCCCGTCCCCCAGCATTTT CASSLLDRGPVPQHF
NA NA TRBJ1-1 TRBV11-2 TGTGCCAGCAGCGCAGATCATCGGGGCACTGAAGCTTTCTTT CASSADHRGTEAFF
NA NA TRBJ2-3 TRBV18 TGTGCCAGCTCACCACTGCTGAGGTCGCAGTATTTT CASSPLLRSQYF
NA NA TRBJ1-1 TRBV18 TGTGCCAGCTCACCCAACAGGGAGATGAACACTGAAGCTTTCTTT CASSPNREMNTEAFF
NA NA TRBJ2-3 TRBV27 TGTGCCAGCAGTTTAAATGCAATCGGGGATACGCAGTATTTT CASSLNAIGDTQYF
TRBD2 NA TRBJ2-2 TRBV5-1 TGCGCCAGCAGCCGAAGCGGGAGCGGGACCGGGGAGCTGTTTTTT CASSRSGSGTGELFF
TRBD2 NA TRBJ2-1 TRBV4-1 TGCGCCAGCAGCCAAGAACTTGCGGGCGGGGGGGGAAATGAGCAGTTCTTC CASSQELAGGGGNEQFF